The TCR beta chain described here comes from a study of identifying expanded T cells in peripheral blood. Only in-frame clones appear in the TCRdb table, and some are missing; sequencing was by immunoSEQ multiplex PCR. The sample has tens of thousands of clones, around 83% seen once. Trimming took off 5 bases at V and 0 bases at J, with 13 bases between the two ends. The CDR3 has 15 residues. Per the germline V gene, CDR1 is SGHTA and CDR2 is FQGNSA. This clone was picked up a small number of times. Sequencing was performed on blood. The receptor's source is a person aged 18-70 years in good health. The J gene is TRBJ1-1, the V gene TRBV7-2; no reliable D call. CDR3 amino acids: CASSLSQGMNTEAFF. The CDR3 DNA reads TGTGCCAGCAGCCTATCACAAGGGATGAACACTGAAGCTTTCTTT.